The T cell receptor beta chain described here comes from a study of technical replicates of blood from a few donors. Assay used: immunoSEQ multiplex PCR; TCRdb lists only in-frame clones, some missing. The data contain tens of thousands of clones, about 97% of them singletons. J lost 1 base, V lost 0 bases, and 2 bases had no gene match. The CDR3 is made up of 16 amino acids. The germline gives CDR1 PRHDT, CDR2 FYEKMQ (reference sequence). The chain couples TRBV13 to TRBJ2-2; 7 bases map to TRBD1. This receptor was obtained from a human donor in good health. What was sequenced was T cells isolated from PBMCs. The CDR3 sequence: CASSLGRQGNTGELFF. Written as DNA, the CDR3 is TGTGCCAGCAGCTTAGGCCGACAGGGGAACACCGGGGAGCTGTTTTTT.